A single sample is the source of the 18 T cell receptor beta chains below, sequenced in a study of post-analysis software for immune sequencing data. Their antigen targets remain unknown. General study points: A handful of TRBV segments appeared more often in patients than in controls, and TRBV5-6, TRBV5-1 and TRBV20-1 were among these.

Prepared libraries of TCR beta cDNA carried unique molecular identifiers. In TCRdb, the PCR reads were re-called with MiXCR into one record per CDR3 protein. Found here are approximately 150,000 distinct CDR3 sequences, roughly 30% of them singletons; the top ten hold approximately 1.5%. Sequenced: blood. Source of these receptors: a girl aged 5-17 years with multiple sclerosis.

This clonotype was seen repeatedly, ten times or more. The J gene is TRBJ2-3, the V gene TRBV20-1; 10 bases fit TRBD2. CDR3 size: 15 residues. Germline V lookup: CDR1 DFQATT, CDR2 SNEGSKA (reference sequence). Trimming cost V 3 bases and J 5 bases; bases outside gene matches: 8. CDR3 sequence reads: CSARDSGRGGDTQYF. The CDR3 DNA is TGCAGTGCTAGGGACAGCGGGAGGGGTGGAGATACGCAGTATTTT.

The V call is TRBV5-1, the J call TRBJ2-1, with D unclear. The CDR3 has 15 amino acids. Looked up from germline, CDR1 is SGHRS and CDR2 is YFSETQ. The V end lost 4 bases, the J end lost 6 bases, and 17 bases lay between the germline ends. CDR3 DNA sequence: TGCGCCAGCAGCCCTGACCAAATTAACTGCAATGAGCAGTTCTTC. It codes for CASSPDQINCNEQFF.

This clonotype turned up a few times. This CDR3 is CASSPLTGFGLNTEAFF. For the CDR3, the DNA is TGCGCCAGCAGCCCCCTGACAGGGTTCGGATTGAACACTGAAGCTTTCTTT. The chain links TRBV5-1 to TRBJ1-1, with TRBD1 matching over 7 bases. The V and J ends lost 4 bases and 0 bases, in that order; junction bases with no gene match: 12. Germline lookup yields CDR1 SGHRS and CDR2 YFSETQ. The CDR3 covers 17 residues.

The chain is built from TRBV7-9 and TRBJ2-2; 9 positions match TRBD1. Trimming cost V 4 bases and J 6 bases; bases outside gene matches: 6. CDR3 length: 15 amino acids. The germline V gene encodes CDR1 SEHNR and CDR2 FQNEAQ (reference sequence). The CDR3 coding sequence is TGTGCCAGCAGCTCGACAGGGGGAAGTTCCGGGGAGCTGTTTTTT. It is translated as CASSSTGGSSGELFF.

About this clonotype itself: A much larger clone sits a single nucleotide away, making a read error possible. Without the conserved terminal phenylalanine or tryptophan, this CDR3 likely stems from a read error. V is TRBV12-3 or TRBV12-4 and J is TRBJ2-3; D not certain. This CDR3 is 13 amino acids long. V was clipped by 1 base and J by 8 bases, with 10 bases between them. CDR3 loop: CASSLETSGTQYV. The CDR3 DNA is TGTGCCAGCAGTTTAGAAACTTCAGGTACGCAGTATGTT.

This clonotype was picked up many times. The chain couples TRBV27 to TRBJ2-6, with unresolved D. Trimming cost V 5 bases and J 2 bases, with 10 bases left between them. This CDR3 region has 15 residues. Per the germline V gene, CDR1 is MNHEY and CDR2 is SMNVEV (reference sequence). The CDR3 region has the DNA TGTGCCAGCAGTATTAACAGCCCTGGGGCCAACGTCCTGACTTTC. Its protein is CASSINSPGANVLTF.

The J gene is TRBJ2-7, the V gene TRBV7-2; 7 nucleotides align to TRBD1. This CDR3 is 13 amino acids long. V gave up 4 bases and J gave up 6 bases; unmatched junction bases: 6. Germline V gives CDR1 SGHTA, CDR2 FQGNSA. The CDR3 protein is CASSYNNRGEQYF. The CDR3 DNA is TGTGCCAGCAGCTATAATAACAGGGGCGAGCAGTACTTC.

This clonotype showed up just a few times. The chain combines TRBV5-1 with TRBJ1-2; 11 bases line up with TRBD1. Germline CDR1 and CDR2: SGHRS and YFSETQ. Trimming removed 7 bases from V and 5 bases from J; junction bases left unmatched: 10. CDR3 length: 15 amino acids. CDR3 sequence (DNA): TGCGCCAGCGGCCTAGGACAGGGGGCGGTGTATGGCTACACCTTC. This sequence encodes CASGLGQGAVYGYTF.

The V and J genes are TRBV24-1 and TRBJ1-2; TRBD1 agrees at 10 bases. Germline CDR1 reads KGHDR; CDR2 reads SFDVKD. The CDR3 is made up of 15 amino acids. J gave up 4 bases and V 7 bases, and 8 bases lay outside the gene matches. The CDR3 coding sequence is TGTGCCACCAGCCCTGGACAGGGGGTTGGCTATGGCTACACCTTC. It specifies CATSPGQGVGYGYTF.

Details on this clonotype: This sequence may be a read error, since a much larger clone differs from it by one base. The chain's CDR3 is CASSPALGPTEQFF. The CDR3 DNA follows: TGTGCCAGCAGCCCGGCCTTGGGGCCCACGGAGCAGTTCTTC. The rearrangement links TRBV11-2 to TRBJ2-1; D might be TRBD1 (5 bases). V was trimmed by 5 bases and J by 10 bases, leaving 18 bases between them. This CDR3 contains 14 residues. Germline CDR1 and CDR2: SGHAT and FQNNGV.

This clonotype was recorded at least ten times. This chain links TRBV7-9 with TRBJ2-5, with unresolved D. The V end lost 6 bases, the J end lost 3 bases, and 14 bases lay between the germline ends. The CDR3 has 14 amino acids. CDR1 SEHNR and CDR2 FQNEAQ come from the germline V gene (reference sequence). CDR3 bases: TGTGCCAGCAGGGGTACGTGGGCCGAAGAGACCCAGTACTTC. Protein product: CASRGTWAEETQYF.

This clonotype was observed at least ten times. The chain is built from TRBV5-1 and TRBJ2-3; D possibly uses TRBD1 or TRBD2 (5 bases each). Trimming took 0 bases from V and 3 from J, leaving 11 bases between them. This CDR3 comprises 15 residues. Germline CDR1 SGHRS, CDR2 YFSETQ. DNA for the CDR3: TGCGCCAGCAGCTTGGCCGGGACCCCAACAGATACGCAGTATTTT. Translation gives CASSLAGTPTDTQYF.

This clonotype has at least ten counts. As DNA, the CDR3 is TGCAGTGCTAGCTTAGGCCACGGTGGGGGCAATGAGCAGTTCTTC. Residues: CSASLGHGGGNEQFF. The J gene is TRBJ2-1, the V gene TRBV20-1; D tentatively reads TRBD1 or TRBD2 (5 bases each). Trimming cost V 3 bases and J 6 bases, with 18 bases left between them. Germline values: CDR1 DFQATT, CDR2 SNEGSKA (reference sequence). CDR3 size: 15 residues.

The table lists this clonotype with a few counts. The chain carries TRBV7-9 and TRBJ2-3; TRBD2 might be the D (5 bases). Looked up from germline, CDR1 is SEHNR and CDR2 is FQNEAQ (reference sequence). V was cut by 7 bases and J by 0 bases, with 11 bases left in between. The length of the CDR3 is 14 residues. The CDR3 loop is CASNGGLSTDTQYF. The DNA for the CDR3 is TGTGCCAGCAACGGAGGCCTAAGCACAGATACGCAGTATTTT. Variable domain in full (rest from reference TRBV7-9 and TRBJ2-3): DTGVSQNPRHKITKRGQNVTFRCDPISEHNRLYWYRQTLGQGPEFLTYFQNEAQLEKSRLLSDRFSAERPKGSFSTLEIQRTEQGDSAMYLCASNGGLSTDTQYFGPGTRLTVL.

The chain recombines TRBV7-2 with TRBJ2-1, with 8 bases fitting TRBD1. The germline V gene encodes CDR1 SGHTA and CDR2 FQGNSA. V trimming: 5 bases; J trimming: 4 bases; junction bases outside the gene matches: 7. The CDR3 spans 15 residues. DNA of the CDR3: TGTGCCAGCAGCCTGACAGGGGAGAAGTACAATGAGCAGTTCTTC. Residues: CASSLTGEKYNEQFF.

The CDR3 nucleotides are TGTGCCAGCAGTTTAGCCCAAACTAGCCGACAATTCAATGAGCAGTTCTTC. Its protein is CASSLAQTSRQFNEQFF. The rearrangement links TRBV12-3 or TRBV12-4 to TRBJ2-1; a possible D gene is TRBD2 (6 bases). V was shortened by 0 bases and J by 6 bases, with 18 bases between the two germline ends. The CDR3 contains 17 residues.

A few counts support this clonotype. The chain couples TRBV7-2 to TRBJ2-3; TRBD1 is a possible D gene (6 bases). The V gene lost 7 bases and the J gene lost 2 bases, with 16 bases spanning the gap. There are 15 residues in the CDR3. Germline assignment: CDR1 SGHTA and CDR2 FQGNSA. Here the CDR3 reads CASTQRGHTTDTQYF. Here the CDR3 DNA reads TGTGCCAGCACCCAAAGGGGACACACCACAGATACGCAGTATTTT.

There are a few counts of this clonotype. V gene TRBV12-3 or TRBV12-4 combines with J gene TRBJ2-7; D call uncertain. The CDR3 is 12 amino acids. V was cut by 1 base and J by 3 bases, with 4 bases left in between. The CDR3 DNA is TGTGCCAGCAGTTTAGAATTCTACGAGCAGTACTTC. It is translated as CASSLEFYEQYF.